This TCR beta chain was captured by sequencing in a study of control samples from healthy donors and cancer patients. This clone was detected once. Sequencing used immunoSEQ multiplex PCR; TCRdb keeps in-frame clones, though not all of them. The sample consists of around 110,000 clones, around 89% of them appearing once. V lost 5 bases and J lost 3, with 17 bases in between. The CDR3 length is 15 residues. Germline V gene data show CDR1 as SGHVS and CDR2 as FQNEAQ. This chain joins TRBV7-8 and TRBJ2-7, with D tentatively TRBD1 or TRBD2 (6 bases each). The source material was blood. The TCR originated in a woman between 65 and 79 years old in good health. Here the CDR3 DNA reads TGTGCCAGCAGCCGTCAGACCGGGGGCAGCTACGAGCAGTACTTC. Translating gives CASSRQTGGSYEQYF.